The 28 T cell receptor beta chains in this list originate from one sample, sequenced in a study of blood T cell repertoires in COVID-19. The protocol was immunoSEQ multiplex PCR, while the TCRdb copy is restricted to in-frame clones and leaves out a portion. The sample has 150,000 to 200,000 clones; about 85% are singletons. Sequencing was performed on peripheral blood. The receptors come from an elderly woman with acute or convalescent COVID-19.

The J gene is TRBJ1-4, the V gene TRBV2, with D possibly TRBD1 on 6 matching bases. Germline V gives CDR1 SNHLY, CDR2 FYNNEI. This CDR3 region has 15 residues. The germline V and J ends were trimmed by 4 bases and 5 bases, with 14 bases remaining between them. CDR3 sequence: CASSAPGQGNEKLFF. CDR3 nucleotides: TGTGCCAGCAGTGCCCCCGGGCAGGGGAATGAAAAACTGTTTTTT. Drawing the rest from reference TRBV2 and TRBJ1-4, the complete variable domain is EPEVTQTPSHQVTQMGQEVILRCVPISNHLYFYWYRQILGQKVEFLVSFYNNEISEKSEIFDDQFSVERPDGSNFTLKIRSTKLEDSAMYFCASSAPGQGNEKLFFGSGTQLSVL.

J is TRBJ1-1 and V is TRBV7-2; D remains ambiguous. The V and J ends lost 5 bases and 2 bases respectively, with 15 bases between them. The CDR3 loop spans 15 amino acids. From germline, CDR1 is SGHTA and CDR2 FQGNSA. CDR3: CASSLLRGRNTEAFF. The CDR3 DNA is TGTGCCAGCAGCCTACTCCGGGGTAGAAACACTGAAGCTTTCTTT.

This clone was observed once. Other DNA variants within this sample encode the same CDR3. The chain joins TRBV7-2 to TRBJ1-5; tentatively, D is TRBD1 (5 bases). Germline V gives CDR1 SGHTA, CDR2 FQGNSA. The CDR3 consists of 14 residues. Between the trimmed V and J ends, which lost 4 bases and 2 bases, there was a span of 9 bases. CDR3 bases: TGTGCCAGCAGCTCGGCGGGGGGCAATCAGCCCCAGCATTTT. Protein sequence: CASSSAGGNQPQHF. The variable domain in full, with the rest retrieved from reference TRBV7-2 and TRBJ1-5, is GAGVSQSPSNKVTEKGKDVELRCDPISGHTALYWYRQSLGQGLEFLIYFQGNSAPDKSGLPSDRFSAERTGGSVSTLTIQRTQQEDSAVYLCASSSAGGNQPQHFGDGTRLSIL.

V usage is TRBV10-3 and J usage is TRBJ2-5; 13 bases are a match to TRBD2. With 4 bases clipped from V and 1 base from J, the junction kept 0 bases outside the gene matches. The germline CDR1 and CDR2 sequences are ENHRY and SYGVKD. This CDR3 comprises 15 residues. The CDR3 coding sequence is TGTGCCATCAGTGGGACTAGCGGGGGCCAAGAGACCCAGTACTTC. Its protein is CAISGTSGGQETQYF.

The chain employs TRBV24-1 and TRBJ1-1; TRBD1 might be the D (5 bases). Germline V gene lookup returns CDR1 KGHDR and CDR2 SFDVKD. The CDR3 contains 16 residues. V gave up 5 bases and J gave up 1 base, with 16 bases separating them. CDR3 sequence (DNA): TGTGCCACCAGTGGTCCGGGGGAACGTGGGAACACTGAAGCTTTCTTT. It is translated as CATSGPGERGNTEAFF.

Only one count was recorded for this clone. V gene TRBV27 combines with J gene TRBJ1-1; TRBD1 aligns across 7 bases. The CDR3 is 15 residues long. Germline V CDR1 and CDR2: MNHEY, SMNVEV (reference sequence). V was clipped by 5 bases and J by 0 bases; unmatched bases: 6. This CDR3 reads CASSVQGRVNTEAFF. DNA of the CDR3: TGTGCCAGCAGTGTACAGGGGCGGGTGAACACTGAAGCTTTCTTT.

V usage is TRBV11-2 and J usage is TRBJ1-6, with a tentative D call TRBD1 (6 bases). Trimming pared 8 bases from V and 7 bases from J, leaving 15 bases between. The CDR3 consists of 14 residues. Germline V gene sequence: CDR1 SGHAT, CDR2 FQNNGV. In DNA form, the CDR3 reads TGTGCCAGCCGCCCGGGACACCAGAATTCACCCCTCCACTTT. Protein: CASRPGHQNSPLHF. The whole variable domain, filled in from reference TRBV11-2 and TRBJ1-6, reads EAGVAQSPRYKIIEKRQSVAFWCNPISGHATLYWYQQILGQGPKLLIQFQNNGVVDDSQLPKDRFSAERLKGVDSTLKIQPAKLEDSAVYLCASRPGHQNSPLHFGNGTRLTVT.

The chain combines TRBV9 with TRBJ2-1; 10 nucleotides match TRBD1. Germline loops: CDR1 SGDLS, CDR2 YYNGEE. CDR3 size: 15 residues. V shed 5 bases and J 4 bases; nucleotides not matched to a gene: 6. The CDR3 is CASRGGTGEYNEQFF. In DNA, the CDR3 is TGTGCCAGCAGGGGAGGGACAGGGGAATACAATGAGCAGTTCTTC.

The J gene is TRBJ1-1, the V gene TRBV5-1, with D unclear. The CDR3 runs 15 residues. Germline values: CDR1 SGHRS, CDR2 YFSETQ. The V and J ends lost 0 bases and 1 base respectively, with 10 bases between them. The CDR3 protein is CASSLAIAGNTEAFF. The DNA of the CDR3 is TGCGCCAGCAGCTTGGCTATCGCTGGGAACACTGAAGCTTTCTTT.

This chain uses TRBV9 with TRBJ2-3; D remains unclear. The CDR3 consists of 14 residues. V was shortened by 0 bases and J by 5 bases, with 10 bases between the two germline ends. Germline-derived CDR1 and CDR2 are SGDLS and YYNGEE. CDR3 coding DNA: TGTGCCAGCAGCGTAGTGTCTTCGGGAGATACGCAGTATTTT. It encodes CASSVVSSGDTQYF.

The chain combines TRBV19 with TRBJ1-4; TRBD1 matches at 7 bases. CDR3 size: 15 residues. V was clipped by 4 bases and J by 5 bases; unmatched bases: 7. Germline CDR1 LNHDA, CDR2 SQIVND (reference sequence). CDR3 nucleotide sequence: TGTGCCAGTAGTACCGGACAGGCCATCAATGAAAAACTGTTTTTT. Amino acids: CASSTGQAINEKLFF.

The chain joins TRBV18 to TRBJ1-1, with TRBD1 matching over 7 bases. This CDR3 spans 14 amino acids. Per the germline V gene, CDR1 is KGHSH and CDR2 is LQKENI. Trimming cost V 5 bases and J 8 bases; bases outside gene matches: 11. CDR3 sequence reads: CASSTIGDRREAFF. CDR3 coding DNA: TGTGCCAGCTCAACTATTGGGGACAGAAGAGAAGCTTTCTTT.

This clone has just one count. The rearrangement links TRBV11-2 to TRBJ2-3; a possible D gene is TRBD2 (6 bases). The CDR3 contains 14 residues. Germline V gene data show CDR1 as SGHAT and CDR2 as FQNNGV. The V gene lost 5 bases and the J gene lost 4 bases, with 13 bases spanning the gap. The CDR3 here is CASSPRSGSDTQYF. CDR3 nucleotides: TGTGCCAGCAGCCCTAGAAGCGGGTCAGATACGCAGTATTTT. The full variable domain, in which reference TRBV11-2 and TRBJ2-3 provide the parts outside the CDR3, is EAGVAQSPRYKIIEKRQSVAFWCNPISGHATLYWYQQILGQGPKLLIQFQNNGVVDDSQLPKDRFSAERLKGVDSTLKIQPAKLEDSAVYLCASSPRSGSDTQYFGPGTRLTVL.

The chain carries TRBV7-2 and TRBJ1-5, with D unclear. With 1 base removed from V and 7 bases from J, the gap between germline ends came to 14 bases. Germline V gene lookup returns CDR1 SGHTA and CDR2 FQGNSA. The CDR3 covers 15 residues. The CDR3 here is CASSLVTGWEQPQHF. The CDR3 DNA reads as TGTGCCAGCAGCTTAGTCACGGGGTGGGAACAGCCCCAGCATTTT.

V gene TRBV9 combines with J gene TRBJ1-6, with D perhaps matching TRBD1 (5 bases). Per the germline V gene, CDR1 is SGDLS and CDR2 is YYNGEE. The CDR3 runs 18 residues. Trimming removed 2 bases at V and 10 bases at J, with 25 bases between. The CDR3 is CASSVSDYGGTYTSPLHF. In DNA form, the CDR3 reads TGTGCCAGCAGCGTTAGCGACTACGGGGGGACCTATACCTCACCCCTCCACTTT.

The count of this clone is one. This chain connects TRBV6-5 to TRBJ1-6; tentatively, D is TRBD1 (5 bases). CDR1 MNHEY and CDR2 SVGAGI come from the germline V gene. V was cut by 8 bases and J by 6 bases, with 8 bases left in between. This CDR3 is 12 amino acids long. The CDR3 spells CASSGGNSPLHF. The DNA of the CDR3 is TGTGCCAGCTCGGGGGGTAATTCACCCCTCCACTTT.

The genes are TRBV10-3 and TRBJ1-3; a possible D gene is TRBD1 (5 bases). With 4 bases removed from V and 2 bases from J, the gap between germline ends came to 12 bases. The CDR3 loop spans 15 amino acids. The germline CDR1 and CDR2 sequences are ENHRY and SYGVKD. This chain's CDR3 is CAISGDFPAGNTIYF. CDR3 nucleotides: TGTGCCATCAGTGGGGACTTCCCAGCTGGAAACACCATATATTTT.

The chain uses TRBV11-2 and TRBJ2-3, with 7 bases fitting TRBD2. This CDR3 comprises 14 residues. Per the germline V gene, CDR1 is SGHAT and CDR2 is FQNNGV. Unmatched junction bases numbered 8, after V lost 8 bases and J lost 3 bases. The CDR3 here is CASAQRGGTDTQYF. CDR3 DNA: TGTGCCAGCGCCCAGAGGGGAGGGACAGATACGCAGTATTTT.

The genes are TRBV19 and TRBJ1-5; no clear D. The CDR3 has 13 amino acids. Per the germline V gene, CDR1 is LNHDA and CDR2 is SQIVND (reference sequence). Trimming took 1 base from V and 6 from J, leaving 7 bases between them. In DNA form, the CDR3 reads TGTGCCAGTAGTATAGCGCGCTCTCAGCCCCAGCATTTT. Protein sequence: CASSIARSQPQHF. Combining the CDR3 with reference TRBV19 and TRBJ1-5 gives the whole variable domain DGGITQSPKYLFRKEGQNVTLSCEQNLNHDAMYWYRQDPGQGLRLIYYSQIVNDFQKGDIAEGYSVSREKKESFPLTVTSAQKNPTAFYLCASSIARSQPQHFGDGTRLSIL.

The chain is built from TRBV27 and TRBJ1-1; no clear D gene. Trimming took 7 bases from V and 0 from J, leaving 9 bases between them. The CDR3 sequence is 13 residues long. Germline V gene sequence: CDR1 MNHEY, CDR2 SMNVEV (reference sequence). CDR3 protein: CASKVGVNTEAFF. The CDR3 DNA follows: TGTGCCAGCAAGGTGGGCGTGAACACTGAAGCTTTCTTT.

The gene calls are TRBV3-1 (or the pseudogene TRBV3-2) and TRBJ1-2; D is unclear. Trimming took off 5 bases at V and 0 bases at J, with 10 bases between the two ends. Germline-derived CDR1 and CDR2 are LGHDT and YNNKEL (reference sequence). This CDR3 is 14 amino acids long. In DNA, the CDR3 is TGTGCCAGCAGCTTCCTTGGAGCTAACTATGGCTACACCTTC. It specifies CASSFLGANYGYTF.

The rearrangement joins TRBV6-6 to TRBJ2-3; D not certain. The CDR3 has 12 residues. Trimming took off 2 bases at V and 4 bases at J, with 4 bases between the two ends. The V gene's germline CDR1 is MNHNY and CDR2 SVGAGI (reference sequence). The CDR3 is CASSYRSDTQYF. The DNA for the CDR3 is TGTGCCAGCAGTTACCGTTCAGATACGCAGTATTTT.

The chain uses TRBV15 and TRBJ2-7; TRBD1 might be the D (5 bases). The CDR3 has 19 residues. Per germline, CDR1 LNHNV and CDR2 YYDKDF (reference sequence). V was shortened by 3 bases and J by 0 bases, with 24 bases between the two germline ends. The CDR3 here is CATSRDTRPGARNSYEQYF. In DNA form, the CDR3 reads TGTGCCACCAGCAGGGATACCAGGCCTGGGGCGCGGAACTCCTACGAGCAGTACTTC.

The V gene is TRBV7-6, the J gene TRBJ2-6, with TRBD1 matching over 7 bases. Germline V CDR1 and CDR2: SGHVS, FNYEAQ. The CDR3 covers 15 residues. V dropped 2 bases and J dropped 2; count of bases not matched to a gene: 0. The CDR3 loop is CASSLRGPGANVLTF. The CDR3 DNA sequence: TGTGCCAGCAGCTTAAGGGGGCCTGGGGCCAACGTCCTGACTTTC.

This clone was seen a few times. The V call is TRBV2, the J call TRBJ1-5; possibly TRBD1 for D (6 bases). The CDR3 is made up of 17 amino acids. Germline CDR1 is SNHLY and CDR2 is FYNNEI. V was shortened by 7 bases and J by 0 bases, with 19 bases between the two germline ends. Here the CDR3 DNA reads TGTGCCAGCACGCGACAGGTAGGGGGATATAGCAATCAGCCCCAGCATTTT. It specifies CASTRQVGGYSNQPQHF.

The chain is built from TRBV7-2 and TRBJ1-2; D not resolved. With 3 bases removed from V and 1 base from J, the gap between germline ends came to 6 bases. CDR1 is SGHTA and CDR2 is FQGNSA in the germline V gene. This CDR3 is built from 13 residues. CDR3 sequence: CASSFNSNYGYTF. In DNA, the CDR3 is TGTGCCAGCAGCTTCAACAGTAACTATGGCTACACCTTC.

The CDR3 here is CSASRTGSTEAFF. Here the CDR3 DNA reads TGCAGTGCTAGTCGGACAGGGAGCACTGAAGCTTTCTTT. The rearrangement links TRBV20-1 to TRBJ1-1; 8 positions match TRBD1. The germline gives CDR1 DFQATT, CDR2 SNEGSKA (reference sequence). The ends lost 3 bases at V and 4 bases at J; junction bases unmatched: 4. The CDR3 contains 13 residues.

The genes are TRBV4-3 and TRBJ1-2; D is perhaps TRBD1 (6 bases). V was shortened by 0 bases and J by 4 bases, with 9 bases between the two germline ends. This CDR3 contains 14 residues. Germline CDR1 and CDR2: LGHNA and YSLEER. CDR3 sequence: CASSQDGGPYGYTF. As DNA, the CDR3 is TGCGCCAGCAGCCAAGACGGGGGGCCCTATGGCTACACCTTC.